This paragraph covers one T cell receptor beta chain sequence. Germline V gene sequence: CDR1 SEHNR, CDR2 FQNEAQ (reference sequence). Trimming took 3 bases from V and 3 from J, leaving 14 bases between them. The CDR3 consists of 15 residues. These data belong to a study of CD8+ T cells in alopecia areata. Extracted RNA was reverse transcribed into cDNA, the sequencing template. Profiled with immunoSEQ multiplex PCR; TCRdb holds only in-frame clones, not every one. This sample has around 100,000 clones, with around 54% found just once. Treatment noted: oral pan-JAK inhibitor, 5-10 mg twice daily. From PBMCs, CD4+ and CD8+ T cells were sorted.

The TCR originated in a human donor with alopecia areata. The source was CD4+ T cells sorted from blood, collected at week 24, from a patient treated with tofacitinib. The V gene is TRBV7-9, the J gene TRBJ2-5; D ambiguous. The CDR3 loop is CASSFPATQKETQYF. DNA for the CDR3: TGTGCCAGCAGCTTCCCGGCGACACAAAAAGAGACCCAGTACTTC.